This TCR beta chain was identified during a study of OX40 agonist ivuxolimab in advanced cancers. The CDR3 is made up of 13 amino acids. Germline lookup yields CDR1 SGHAT and CDR2 FQDESV (reference sequence). Trimming pared 5 bases from V and 1 base from J, leaving 8 bases between. The repertoire was sequenced with immunoSEQ multiplex PCR; TCRdb's copy has only in-frame clones and lacks some. The sample lists some 70,000 clones, less than 95% occurring once. This clone was seen once. This TCR was recovered from an adult with an advanced solid tumor such as melanoma, head and neck, liver or kidney cancer. V gene TRBV11-1 combines with J gene TRBJ2-5, with D uncertain. The sequences come from CD4+ or CD8+ T cells sorted from blood, collected in a trial of the OX40 agonist ivuxolimab. This chain's CDR3 is CASSLNSQETQYF. In nucleotides, the CDR3 is TGTGCCAGCAGCCTGAACAGCCAAGAGACCCAGTACTTC.